These 18 T cell receptor beta chains were all obtained from the same sample, sequenced in a study of OX40 agonist ivuxolimab in advanced cancers. Sequenced by immunoSEQ multiplex PCR; TCRdb stores in-frame clones only, minus some. The sample holds 45,000 to 55,000 clones, around 86% seen once. The specimen was CD4+ or CD8+ T cells sorted from blood, collected in a trial of the OX40 agonist ivuxolimab. The receptors come from an adult with an advanced solid tumor such as melanoma, head and neck, liver or kidney cancer.

In regard to this clone: Mismatch with germline at one junction end may stem from a read error. V gene TRBV5-4 combines with J gene TRBJ2-7; a possible D gene is TRBD1 (6 bases). CDR3 size: 13 residues. Germline CDR1 SGHNT, CDR2 YYREEE (reference sequence). The CDR3 region has the DNA TGTGACAGCAGGGGACACGAGCTACGGGAGCAGTACTTC. It translates to CDSRGHELREQYF.

A single count supports this clone. The rearrangement joins TRBV11-2 to TRBJ2-1; 8 nucleotides agree with TRBD1. The CDR3 has 16 residues. Germline V gene data show CDR1 as SGHAT and CDR2 as FQNNGV. With 7 bases clipped from V and 9 bases from J, the junction kept 17 bases outside the gene matches. The CDR3 region is CASTSSTGVARFEQFF. As DNA, the CDR3 is TGTGCCAGCACCTCCTCGACAGGGGTGGCTCGGTTTGAGCAGTTCTTC.

This clone was observed a handful of times. This chain links TRBV7-9 with TRBJ2-1; D ambiguous. The germline gives CDR1 SEHNR, CDR2 FQNEAQ (reference sequence). Trimming shortened V by 5 bases and J by 3 bases, and 8 bases separated the two germline ends. This CDR3 is built from 13 residues. The chain's CDR3 is CASSLGSYNEQFF. For the CDR3, the DNA is TGTGCCAGCAGCCTCGGCAGCTACAATGAGCAGTTCTTC. Filled out from reference TRBV7-9 and TRBJ2-1, the complete variable domain reads DTGVSQNPRHKITKRGQNVTFRCDPISEHNRLYWYRQTLGQGPEFLTYFQNEAQLEKSRLLSDRFSAERPKGSFSTLEIQRTEQGDSAMYLCASSLGSYNEQFFGPGTRLTVL.

The chain has TRBV5-4 and TRBJ2-2; TRBD2 is a possible D gene (7 bases). Germline CDR1 SGHNT, CDR2 YYREEE (reference sequence). The V end lost 0 bases, the J end lost 4 bases, and 13 bases lay between the germline ends. This CDR3 spans 16 amino acids. The CDR3 loop reads CASSLEAGAPTGELFF. The CDR3 DNA sequence: TGTGCCAGCAGCTTGGAGGCGGGGGCGCCCACCGGGGAGCTGTTTTTT.

With respect to this clone: The same CDR3 also results from other DNA sequences found in this sample. This rearrangement joins TRBV6-6 to TRBJ1-1, with D possibly matching TRBD1 (5 bases). Trimming pared 2 bases from V and 1 base from J, leaving 8 bases between. CDR1 and CDR2 from the germline V gene are MNHNY and SVGAGI (reference sequence). The CDR3 length is 14 residues. The CDR3 sequence: CASSYGGENTEAFF. The DNA for the CDR3 is TGTGCCAGCAGTTACGGGGGGGAGAACACTGAAGCTTTCTTT.

The chain carries TRBV14 and TRBJ2-3; 11 bases agree with TRBD2. The V gene's germline CDR1 is SGHDN and CDR2 FVKESK. V lost 4 bases and J lost 3; bases outside the gene matches: 6. The CDR3 is 16 amino acids. The CDR3 DNA reads as TGTGCCAGCAGCCCTTTACTAGCGGGAGTGACAGATACGCAGTATTTT. Protein: CASSPLLAGVTDTQYF.

This chain uses TRBV5-6 with TRBJ1-3, with D hard to call. V lost 2 bases, J lost 8 bases, and 11 bases lay in between. The CDR3 covers 13 residues. CDR1 is SGHDT, CDR2 YYEEEE, per germline. DNA of the CDR3: TGTGCCAGCAGCTTAGTAATTGAGGACACCATATATTTT. As protein: CASSLVIEDTIYF.

This rearrangement joins TRBV28 to TRBJ2-7; D is undetermined. Trimming left V 8 bases short and J 2 bases short, with 10 bases between. This CDR3 comprises 12 residues. Germline V gene data show CDR1 as MDHEN and CDR2 as SYDVKM. DNA of the CDR3: TGTGCCAGCTACAAGTCGCCCTACGAGCAGTACGTC. It specifies CASYKSPYEQYV.

This chain links TRBV19 with TRBJ1-1; D is unclear. The CDR3 has 13 residues. V lost 3 bases to trimming and J lost 0 bases, with 5 bases between them. The germline V gene has CDR1 LNHDA and CDR2 SQIVND (reference sequence). The CDR3 protein is CASSIGMNTEAFF. In DNA, the CDR3 is TGTGCCAGTAGTATCGGCATGAACACTGAAGCTTTCTTT.

The chain couples TRBV5-1 to TRBJ2-2; TRBD2 might be the D (6 bases). This CDR3 has 16 amino acids. Looked up from germline, CDR1 is SGHRS and CDR2 is YFSETQ. Trimming stripped 0 bases from V and 2 bases from J, with 11 bases between. CDR3 protein: CASSLEVSGNTGELFF. The CDR3 bases are TGCGCCAGCAGCTTGGAGGTTAGCGGAAACACCGGGGAGCTGTTTTTT.

J is TRBJ2-5 and V is TRBV2, with 7 bases identical to TRBD2. V was clipped by 0 bases and J by 1 base; unmatched bases: 5. Germline-derived CDR1 and CDR2 are SNHLY and FYNNEI. The length of the CDR3 is 16 residues. The CDR3 region has the DNA TGTGCCAGCAGTGAAGCCGGGGGGATAGCCCAAGAGACCCAGTACTTC. Its protein is CASSEAGGIAQETQYF.

V and J are TRBV10-3 and TRBJ1-6, with unresolved D. The CDR3 extends over 14 amino acids. The germline V gene encodes CDR1 ENHRY and CDR2 SYGVKD. V was cut by 2 bases and J by 4 bases, with 6 bases left in between. The CDR3 DNA is TGTGCCATCAGTGAGGGGATTTATAATTCACCCCTCCACTTT. Translating it yields CAISEGIYNSPLHF.

V usage is TRBV5-1 and J usage is TRBJ2-4; 15 bases match TRBD2. This CDR3 region has 22 residues. Germline values: CDR1 SGHRS, CDR2 YFSETQ. V lost 3 bases and J lost 8; bases outside the gene matches: 24. In DNA, the CDR3 is TGCGCCAGCAGCTCCAGACCCACAACCATCGGACTAGCGGGAGGGCCTGAGTACATTCAGTACTTC. The encoded protein is CASSSRPTTIGLAGGPEYIQYF. Full variable domain (outside the CDR3, taken from reference TRBV5-1 and TRBJ2-4): KAGVTQTPRYLIKTRGQQVTLSCSPISGHRSVSWYQQTPGQGLQFLFEYFSETQRNKGNFPGRFSGRQFSNSRSEMNVSTLELGDSALYLCASSSRPTTIGLAGGPEYIQYFGAGTRLSVL.

The chain recombines TRBV19 with TRBJ1-3; D gene ambiguous. The CDR3 sequence is 16 residues long. Germline CDR1 is LNHDA and CDR2 is SQIVND (reference sequence). V dropped 5 bases and J dropped 0 bases, with 14 bases sitting between them. CDR3 sequence reads: CASSPGTWISGNTIYF. The CDR3 coding sequence is TGTGCCAGTAGTCCCGGCACTTGGATCTCTGGAAACACCATATATTTT.

V gene TRBV14 combines with J gene TRBJ2-7; 10 bases fit TRBD2. Per germline, CDR1 SGHDN and CDR2 FVKESK. This CDR3 is 16 amino acids long. The trim removed 5 bases at V and 3 bases at J, leaving 10 bases unmatched. The CDR3 here is CASSSEAGTSVYEQYF. CDR3 bases: TGTGCCAGCAGCTCCGAGGCCGGGACTAGCGTCTACGAGCAGTACTTC. Looking up the rest from reference TRBV14 and TRBJ2-7 gives the full variable domain: EAGVTQFPSHSVIEKGQTVTLRCDPISGHDNLYWYRRVMGKEIKFLLHFVKESKQDESGMPNNRFLAERTGGTYSTLKVQPAELEDSGVYFCASSSEAGTSVYEQYFGPGTRLTVT.

The chain uses TRBV6-4 and TRBJ1-5; D is unclear. The CDR3 is made up of 13 amino acids. V was cut by 3 bases and J by 5 bases, with 8 bases left in between. Germline V gives CDR1 MRHNA, CDR2 SNTAGT. This CDR3 is CASSDGSDQPQHF. The CDR3 region has the DNA TGTGCCAGCAGTGATGGGAGTGATCAGCCCCAGCATTTT.

The chain is built from TRBV15 and TRBJ2-1; unclear D gene. This CDR3 comprises 15 residues. Trimming removed 1 base at V and 1 base at J, with 8 bases between. Germline CDR1 and CDR2: LNHNV and YYDKDF (reference sequence). CDR3 protein: CATSRVGVSYNEQFF. The DNA of the CDR3 is TGTGCCACCAGCAGAGTAGGCGTATCCTACAATGAGCAGTTCTTC. The entire variable domain, with the rest obtained from reference TRBV15 and TRBJ2-1, is as follows: DAMVIQNPRYQVTQFGKPVTLSCSQTLNHNVMYWYQQKSSQAPKLLFHYYDKDFNNEADTPDNFQSRRPNTSFCFLDIRSPGLGDTAMYLCATSRVGVSYNEQFFGPGTRLTVL.

The chain uses TRBV7-6 and TRBJ1-1, with a tentative D call TRBD1 (5 bases). With 1 base removed from V and 1 base from J, the gap between germline ends came to 7 bases. This CDR3 contains 14 residues. Germline V lookup: CDR1 SGHVS, CDR2 FNYEAQ. CDR3 DNA: TGTGCCAGCAGCTTAGGGGGGAGGAACACTGAAGCTTTCTTT. The encoded protein is CASSLGGRNTEAFF.